This T cell receptor beta chain comes out of a study of cytomegalovirus exposure and HLA in healthy donors. The overall study: Ancestry clustering placed around 81% of 350 to 500 genotyped donors in the Caucasian-associated cluster. Findings of the study overall: Prediction of most subjects' HLA-A and HLA-B alleles by TCR beta sequences was reportedly accurate.

A word on this clone: Antigen unknown.

Primers: 60 Vbeta forward and 13 Jbeta reverse. TCRdb keeps only in-frame clones here, not all; method: immunoSEQ multiplex PCR. The sample holds around 50,000 clones. This CDR3 region has 14 residues. Per the germline V gene, CDR1 is LGHNT and CDR2 is FRNRAP. V was cut by 6 bases and J by 4 bases, with 16 bases left in between. The V call is TRBV12-5, the J call TRBJ2-7; weak D call: TRBD2 (6 bases). The TCR sequence derives from a female donor in good health and CMV-seronegative. The sample taken for sequencing was PBMCs. CDR3 in amino acids: CASGPSEGRYEQYF. In DNA form, the CDR3 reads TGTGCTAGTGGCCCTTCGGAGGGGAGGTACGAGCAGTACTTC.